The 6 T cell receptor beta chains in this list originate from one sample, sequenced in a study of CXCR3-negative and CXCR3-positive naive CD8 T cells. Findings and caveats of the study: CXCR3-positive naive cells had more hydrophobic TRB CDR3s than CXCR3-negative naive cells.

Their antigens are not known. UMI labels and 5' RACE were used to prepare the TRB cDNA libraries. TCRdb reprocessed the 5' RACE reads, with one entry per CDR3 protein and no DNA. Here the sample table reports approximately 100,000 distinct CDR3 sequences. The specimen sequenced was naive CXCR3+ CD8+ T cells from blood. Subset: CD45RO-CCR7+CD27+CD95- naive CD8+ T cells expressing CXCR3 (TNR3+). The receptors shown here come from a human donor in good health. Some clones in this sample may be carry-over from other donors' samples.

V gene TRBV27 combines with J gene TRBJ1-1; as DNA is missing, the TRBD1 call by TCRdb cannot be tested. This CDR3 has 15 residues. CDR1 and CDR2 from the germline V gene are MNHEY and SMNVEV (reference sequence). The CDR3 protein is CASSSGEGVNTEAFF.

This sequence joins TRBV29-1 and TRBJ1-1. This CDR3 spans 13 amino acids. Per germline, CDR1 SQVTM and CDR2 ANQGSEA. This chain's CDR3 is CSADTGLNAEAFF.

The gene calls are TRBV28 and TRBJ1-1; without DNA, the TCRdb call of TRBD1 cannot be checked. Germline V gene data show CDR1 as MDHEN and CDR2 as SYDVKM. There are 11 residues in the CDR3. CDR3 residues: CASILGGSAFF.

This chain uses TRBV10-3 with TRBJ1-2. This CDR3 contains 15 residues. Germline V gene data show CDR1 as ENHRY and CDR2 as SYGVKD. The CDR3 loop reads CAISDPDKGPLGYTF.

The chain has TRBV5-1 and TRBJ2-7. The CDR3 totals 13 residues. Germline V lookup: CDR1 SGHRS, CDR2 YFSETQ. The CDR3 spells CASSLTYSYEQYF.

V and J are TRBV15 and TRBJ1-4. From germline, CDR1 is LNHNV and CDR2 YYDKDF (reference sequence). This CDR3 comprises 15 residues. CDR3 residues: CATSRVGATNEKLFF.